This note documents a single T cell receptor (beta chain) sequence. Each CDR3 protein gets one entry after TCRdb re-called the RT-PCR reads with MiXCR. The data contain about 200,000 distinct CDR3 sequences, less than 45% of them singletons. Looked up from germline, CDR1 is MNHEY and CDR2 is SMNVEV (reference sequence). V lost 7 bases, J lost 5 bases, and 7 bases stayed unmatched. This CDR3 is built from 13 residues. The source of the sample is a study of patients and donors after allogeneic stem cell transplantation. This rearrangement joins TRBV27 to TRBJ1-2; the match to TRBD1 covers 7 bases. Input material: blood, either unsorted or a sorted T cell fraction (not recorded which). The sequence was collected from a human donor who was either an allogeneic HSCT recipient or a stem cell or donor lymphocyte infusion donor (not recorded which). It is not recorded whose cells these are; they may come from a transplant donor. CDR3: CASKPRQGYGYTF. The DNA for the CDR3 is TGTGCCAGCAAACCCCGACAGGGTTATGGCTACACCTTC.